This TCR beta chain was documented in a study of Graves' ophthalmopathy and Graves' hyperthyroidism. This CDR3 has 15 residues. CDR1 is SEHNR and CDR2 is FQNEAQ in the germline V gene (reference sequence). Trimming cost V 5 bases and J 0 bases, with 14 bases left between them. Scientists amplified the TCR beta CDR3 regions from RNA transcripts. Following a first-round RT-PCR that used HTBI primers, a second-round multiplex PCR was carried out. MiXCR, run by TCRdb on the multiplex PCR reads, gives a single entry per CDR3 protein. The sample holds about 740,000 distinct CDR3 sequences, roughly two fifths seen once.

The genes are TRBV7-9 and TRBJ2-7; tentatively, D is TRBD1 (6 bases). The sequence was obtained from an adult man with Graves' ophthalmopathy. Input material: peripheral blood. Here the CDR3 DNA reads TGTGCCAGCAGCCATTTGGGGACAACCTCCTACGAGCAGTACTTC. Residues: CASSHLGTTSYEQYF.